This T cell receptor beta chain was sequenced in a study of vaccination effects on CD4 cells after COVID-19. Looking at the study overall: Samples came 142 and 148 days after COVID-19 diagnosis, before vaccination.

Expansion with viral peptide pools was applied to antigen-specific CD4+ T cells by the ViraFEST assay prior to sequencing. Following 10 days of culture, CD4+ T cells were isolated. The person was diagnosed with PCR-confirmed SARS-CoV-2 infection between March and December 2020. IL-2 at about 10 IU/ml and peptides at 10 ug/ml were added to cultured PBMC, around 2 million per well. It was on days 3 and 7 that half the medium was replaced with IL-2 medium. For this clone: Its antigen is currently unknown.

TCRdb's copy holds only in-frame clones and misses some; the assay was immunoSEQ multiplex PCR. The sample has around 25,000 clones, 75% to 80% seen once; the top ten hold less than 20%. Germline V gene lookup returns CDR1 SGHAT and CDR2 FQNNGV. Trimming at V came to 4 bases and at J to 7 bases, leaving 5 bases not matched to a gene. The CDR3 spans 14 residues. The material sequenced was CD4+ T cells from PBMCs cultured with HCoV-NL63 spike peptides, taken before COVID-19 vaccination. The chain is built from TRBV11-2 and TRBJ2-7; 12 nucleotides match TRBD2. The TCR comes from a human donor who had a prior SARS-CoV-2 infection. This CDR3 reads CASSWTSGVDEQYF. Here the CDR3 DNA reads TGTGCCAGCAGCTGGACTAGCGGGGTCGATGAGCAGTACTTC. Supplemented by reference TRBV11-2 and TRBJ2-7, the full variable domain reads EAGVAQSPRYKIIEKRQSVAFWCNPISGHATLYWYQQILGQGPKLLIQFQNNGVVDDSQLPKDRFSAERLKGVDSTLKIQPAKLEDSAVYLCASSWTSGVDEQYFGPGTRLTVT.